This T cell receptor (beta chain) derives from a study of cytomegalovirus exposure and HLA in healthy donors. This clone showed up just once. The CDR3 spans 16 residues. V lost 5 bases to trimming and J lost 6 bases, with 19 bases between them. CDR1 is MNHNY, CDR2 SVGAGI, per germline (reference sequence). PCR amplification relied on 60 Vbeta primers (plus 13 Jbeta primers). Clones were sequenced by immunoSEQ multiplex PCR, and TCRdb holds only the in-frame ones, with some missing. The repertoire holds 200,000 to 250,000 clones, with about 85% as singletons. The sequenced material came from PBMCs. The chain combines TRBV6-6 with TRBJ1-4; D perhaps matches TRBD1 (5 bases). This receptor was taken from a girl aged 2 to 10 in good health and CMV-seronegative. CDR3 sequence reads: CASSHPLGRGYEKLFF. CDR3 coding DNA: TGTGCCAGCAGTCACCCGCTCGGAAGGGGATATGAAAAACTGTTTTTT.